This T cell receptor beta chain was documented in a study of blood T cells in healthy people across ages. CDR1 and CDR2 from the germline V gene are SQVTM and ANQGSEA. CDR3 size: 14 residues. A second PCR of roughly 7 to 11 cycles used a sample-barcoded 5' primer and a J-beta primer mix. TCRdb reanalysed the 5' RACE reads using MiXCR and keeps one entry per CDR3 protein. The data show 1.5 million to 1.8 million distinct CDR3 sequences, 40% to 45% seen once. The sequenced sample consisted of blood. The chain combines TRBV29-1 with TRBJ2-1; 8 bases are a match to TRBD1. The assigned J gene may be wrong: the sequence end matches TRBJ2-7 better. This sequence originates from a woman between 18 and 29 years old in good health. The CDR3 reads CSVLGTGSYNEQYF. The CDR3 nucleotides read TGCAGCGTTCTCGGGACAGGCTCCTACAATGAGCAGTACTTC.